This T cell receptor beta chain was found in a study of cytomegalovirus exposure and HLA in healthy donors. Study overall: It was reported in a later analysis that the same platform had been used for the 90 to 150 validation repertoires as for the roughly 650 first-cohort repertoires.

Libraries were prepared by immunoSEQ multiplex PCR; TCRdb keeps only in-frame clonotypes and omits some of them. Counted here are some 90,000 clones, 87% occurring once; the ten biggest clones make up about 4%. The study drew the donors from its roughly 120-subject validation cohort, separate from the approximately 670-subject first cohort. CDR1 is MDHEN and CDR2 is SYDVKM in the germline V gene. V lost 3 bases and J lost 7; bases outside the gene matches: 7. This CDR3 region has 14 residues. Study-level results: Reports indicated that the classifier achieved high specificity and sensitivity in diagnosing cytomegalovirus status. Among TCR beta chains, those listed as cytomegalovirus-associated numbered around 160.

Points on this clone: Its specificity is not known.

Sequencing was performed on PBMCs. The TCR originated in a woman in her 30s in good health and CMV-seronegative. V and J are TRBV28 and TRBJ1-1; 8 bases agree with TRBD1. CDR3 nucleotides: TGTGCCAGCAGTTTGGACAGGGTGAGGATTGAAGCTTTCTTT. Translation gives CASSLDRVRIEAFF. Using reference TRBV28 and TRBJ1-1 for the parts outside the CDR3, the full variable domain is DVKVTQSSRYLVKRTGEKVFLECVQDMDHENMFWYRQDPGLGLRLIYFSYDVKMKEKGDIPEGYSVSREKKERFSLILESASTNQTSMYLCASSLDRVRIEAFFGQGTRLTVV.